This TCR beta chain is drawn from a study of TIL therapy for anti-PD-1-resistant metastatic lung cancer. Study as a whole: Median patient age was 54, ranging about 38-75 years.

The CDR3 has 17 residues. Germline V gene data show CDR1 as MDHEN and CDR2 as SYDVKM. V shed 5 bases and J 0 bases; nucleotides not matched to a gene: 9. This was the immunoSEQ v3 assay. Libraries were prepared by immunoSEQ multiplex PCR; TCRdb keeps only in-frame clonotypes and omits some of them. The sample includes about 50,000 clones, 71% of them seen just once. Whole-study results and caveats: TIL cultures after expansion showed higher clonality and lower diversity than baseline tumor (median about 6% vs 30%). Many TIL product clones were absent from baseline tumor, suggesting clonal contraction.

Time point of the sample: pre-treatment sample, taken before nivolumab and TIL therapy. Pleural nodules or supraclavicular lymph nodes made up most of the excised metastases sampled. With regard to this clone: Antigen unknown.

The source is a person aged 25 to 85 with non-small cell lung cancer. The chain joins TRBV28 to TRBJ2-1; 8 positions match TRBD1. Sequenced here: tumor tissue, sampled at baseline. In DNA, the CDR3 is TGTGCCAGCAGTCAGCCGGGACAGGCCAGCTCCTACAATGAGCAGTTCTTC. This sequence encodes CASSQPGQASSYNEQFF.